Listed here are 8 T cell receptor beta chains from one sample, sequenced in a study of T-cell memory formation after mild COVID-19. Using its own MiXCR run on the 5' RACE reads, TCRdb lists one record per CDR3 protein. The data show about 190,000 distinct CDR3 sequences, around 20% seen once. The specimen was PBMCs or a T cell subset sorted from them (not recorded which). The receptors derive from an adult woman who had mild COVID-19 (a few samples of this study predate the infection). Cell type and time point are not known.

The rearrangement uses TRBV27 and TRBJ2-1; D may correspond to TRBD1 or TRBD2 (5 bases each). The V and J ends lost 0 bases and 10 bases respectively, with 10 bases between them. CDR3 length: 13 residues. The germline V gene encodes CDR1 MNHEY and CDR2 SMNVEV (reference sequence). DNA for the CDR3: TGTGCCAGCAGTTTATCTTCCGGGACGGAGCAGTTCTTC. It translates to CASSLSSGTEQFF.

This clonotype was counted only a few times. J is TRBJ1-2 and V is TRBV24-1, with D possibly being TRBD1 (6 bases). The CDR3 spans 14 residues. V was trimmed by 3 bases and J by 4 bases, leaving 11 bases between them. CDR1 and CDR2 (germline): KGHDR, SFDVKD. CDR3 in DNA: TGTGCCACCAGTGATGACGGGACAAGCTATGGCTACACCTTC. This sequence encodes CATSDDGTSYGYTF.

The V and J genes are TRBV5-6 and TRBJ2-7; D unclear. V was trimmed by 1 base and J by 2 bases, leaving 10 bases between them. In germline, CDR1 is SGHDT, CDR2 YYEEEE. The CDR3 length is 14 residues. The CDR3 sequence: CASSLFLTTYEQYF. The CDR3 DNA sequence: TGTGCCAGCAGCTTGTTCCTGACAACCTACGAGCAGTACTTC. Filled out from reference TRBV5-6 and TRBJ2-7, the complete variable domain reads DAGVTQSPTHLIKTRGQQVTLRCSPKSGHDTVSWYQQALGQGPQFIFQYYEEEERQRGNFPDRFSGHQFPNYSSELNVNALLLGDSALYLCASSLFLTTYEQYFGPGTRLTVT.

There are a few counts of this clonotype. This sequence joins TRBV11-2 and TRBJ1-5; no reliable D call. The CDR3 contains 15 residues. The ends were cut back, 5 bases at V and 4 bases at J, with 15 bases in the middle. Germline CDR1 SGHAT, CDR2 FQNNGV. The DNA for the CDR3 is TGTGCCAGCAGCCCGCTTGGGGAAGGGAATCAGCCCCAGCATTTT. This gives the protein CASSPLGEGNQPQHF.

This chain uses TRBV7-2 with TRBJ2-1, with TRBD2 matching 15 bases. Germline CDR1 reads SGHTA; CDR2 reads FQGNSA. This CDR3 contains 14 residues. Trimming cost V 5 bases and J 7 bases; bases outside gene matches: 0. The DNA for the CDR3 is TGTGCCAGCAGCGGGACTAGCGGGAGGAATGAGCAGTTCTTC. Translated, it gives CASSGTSGRNEQFF.

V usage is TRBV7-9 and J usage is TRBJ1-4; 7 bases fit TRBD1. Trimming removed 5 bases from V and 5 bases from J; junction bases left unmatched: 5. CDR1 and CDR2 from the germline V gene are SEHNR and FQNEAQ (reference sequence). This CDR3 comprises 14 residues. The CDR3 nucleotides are TGTGCCAGCAGCCTCACAGGGGTGAATGAAAAACTGTTTTTT. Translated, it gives CASSLTGVNEKLFF.

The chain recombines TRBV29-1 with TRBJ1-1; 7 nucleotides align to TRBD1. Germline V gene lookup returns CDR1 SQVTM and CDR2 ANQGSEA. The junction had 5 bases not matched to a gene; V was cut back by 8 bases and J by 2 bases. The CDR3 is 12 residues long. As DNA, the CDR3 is TGCAGCTCCGACAGGGCCAACACTGAAGCTTTCTTT. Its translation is CSSDRANTEAFF. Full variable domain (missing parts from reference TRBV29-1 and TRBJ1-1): SAVISQKPSRDICQRGTSLTIQCQVDSQVTMMFWYRQQPGQSLTLIATANQGSEATYESGFVIDKFPISRPNLTFSTLTVSNMSPEDSSIYLCSSDRANTEAFFGQGTRLTVV.

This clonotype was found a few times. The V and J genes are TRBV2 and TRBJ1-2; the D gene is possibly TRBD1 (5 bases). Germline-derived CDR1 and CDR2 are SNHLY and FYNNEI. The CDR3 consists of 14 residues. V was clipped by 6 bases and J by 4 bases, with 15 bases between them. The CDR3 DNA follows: TGTGCCAGCAGCGAACAGGTTGTCGGCTATGGCTACACCTTC. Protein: CASSEQVVGYGYTF.